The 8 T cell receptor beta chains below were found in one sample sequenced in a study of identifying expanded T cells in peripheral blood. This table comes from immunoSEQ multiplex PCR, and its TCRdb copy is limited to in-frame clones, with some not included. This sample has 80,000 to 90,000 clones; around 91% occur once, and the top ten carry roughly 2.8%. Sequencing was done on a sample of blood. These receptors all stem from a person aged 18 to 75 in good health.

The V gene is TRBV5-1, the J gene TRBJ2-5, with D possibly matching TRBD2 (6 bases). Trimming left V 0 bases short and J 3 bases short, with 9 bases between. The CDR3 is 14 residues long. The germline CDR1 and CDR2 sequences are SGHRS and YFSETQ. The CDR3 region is CASSLGGDEETQYF. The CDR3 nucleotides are TGCGCCAGCAGCTTGGGGGGGGACGAAGAGACCCAGTACTTC.

CDR3 sequence reads: CASSEDIHDLSGILQFTQYF. The CDR3 DNA follows: TGTGCCAGCAGTGAAGATATCCACGACTTGTCCGGGATACTACAGTTTACGCAGTATTTT. This sequence joins TRBV2 and TRBJ2-3; TRBD2 is a possible D gene (5 bases). Trimming took off 1 base at V and 8 bases at J, with 31 bases between the two ends. This CDR3 is built from 20 residues. Germline-derived CDR1 and CDR2 are SNHLY and FYNNEI.

CDR3 in DNA: TGCGCCAGCCTCGACAGGTCTTCCAATGAGCAGTTCTTC. Its protein product is CASLDRSSNEQFF. J is TRBJ2-1 and V is TRBV4-1; D perhaps matches TRBD1 (6 bases). The V end was cut by 8 bases, the J end by 6 bases, with 14 bases between. The CDR3 extends over 13 amino acids. CDR1 and CDR2 (germline): MGHRA, YSYEKL.

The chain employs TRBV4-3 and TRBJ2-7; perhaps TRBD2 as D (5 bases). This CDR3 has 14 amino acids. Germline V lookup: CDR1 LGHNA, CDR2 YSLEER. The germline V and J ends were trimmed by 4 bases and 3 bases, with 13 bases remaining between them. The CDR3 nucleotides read TGCGCCAGCAGCCTCACTACCCGGGGCTACGAGCAGTACTTC. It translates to CASSLTTRGYEQYF.

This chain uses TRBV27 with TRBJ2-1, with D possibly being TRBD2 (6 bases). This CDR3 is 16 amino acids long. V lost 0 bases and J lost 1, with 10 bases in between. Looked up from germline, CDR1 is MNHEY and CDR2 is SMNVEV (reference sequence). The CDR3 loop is CASSLSFLASYNEQFF. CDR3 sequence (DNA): TGTGCCAGCAGTTTATCATTTCTAGCGTCCTACAATGAGCAGTTCTTC.

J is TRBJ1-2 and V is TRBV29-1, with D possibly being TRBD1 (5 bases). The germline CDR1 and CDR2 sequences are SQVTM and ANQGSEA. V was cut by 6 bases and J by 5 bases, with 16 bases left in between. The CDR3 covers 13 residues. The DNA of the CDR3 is TGCAGCGTCCACCCTCCGGGGGGTTATGGCTACACCTTC. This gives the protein CSVHPPGGYGYTF.

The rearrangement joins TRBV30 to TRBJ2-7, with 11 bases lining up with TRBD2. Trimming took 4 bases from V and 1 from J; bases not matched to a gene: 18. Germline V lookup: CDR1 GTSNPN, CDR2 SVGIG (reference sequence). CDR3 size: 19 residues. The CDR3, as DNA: TGTGCCTGGACCCACCGAACAAGCGGGCTAGCGGGGGGATCCTACGAGCAGTACTTC. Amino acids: CAWTHRTSGLAGGSYEQYF.

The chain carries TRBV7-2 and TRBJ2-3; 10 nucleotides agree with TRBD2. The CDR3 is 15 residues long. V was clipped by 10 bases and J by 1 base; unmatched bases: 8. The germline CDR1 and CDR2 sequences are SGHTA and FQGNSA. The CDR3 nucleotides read TGTGCCACCTCTTCTAGCGGGAGTGGCACAGATACGCAGTATTTT. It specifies CATSSSGSGTDTQYF.